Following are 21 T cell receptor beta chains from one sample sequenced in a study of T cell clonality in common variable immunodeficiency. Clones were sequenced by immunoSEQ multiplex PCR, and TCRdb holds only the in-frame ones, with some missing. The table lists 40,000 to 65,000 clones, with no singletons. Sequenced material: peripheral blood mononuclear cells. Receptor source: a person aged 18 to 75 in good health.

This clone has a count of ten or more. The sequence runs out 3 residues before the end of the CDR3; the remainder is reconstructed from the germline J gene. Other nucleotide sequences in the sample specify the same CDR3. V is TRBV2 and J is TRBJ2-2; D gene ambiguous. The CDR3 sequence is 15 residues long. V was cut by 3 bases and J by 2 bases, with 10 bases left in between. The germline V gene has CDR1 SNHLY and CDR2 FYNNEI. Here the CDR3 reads CASSERRANTGELFF. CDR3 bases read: TGTGCCAGCAGTGAGAGAAGGGCTAACACCGGGGAG.

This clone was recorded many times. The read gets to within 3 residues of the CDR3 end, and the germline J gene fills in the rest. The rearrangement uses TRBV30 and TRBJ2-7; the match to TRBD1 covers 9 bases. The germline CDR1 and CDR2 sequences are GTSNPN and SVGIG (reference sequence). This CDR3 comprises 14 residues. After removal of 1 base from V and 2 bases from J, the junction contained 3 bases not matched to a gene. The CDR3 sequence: CAWSATGGPYEQYF. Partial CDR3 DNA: TGTGCCTGGAGTGCTACAGGGGGCCCCTACGAG.

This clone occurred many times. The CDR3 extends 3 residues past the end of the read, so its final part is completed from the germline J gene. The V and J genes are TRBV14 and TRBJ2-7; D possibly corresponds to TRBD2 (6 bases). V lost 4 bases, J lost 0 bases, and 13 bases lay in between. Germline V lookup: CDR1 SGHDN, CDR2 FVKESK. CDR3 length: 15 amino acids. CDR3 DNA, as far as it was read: TGTGCCAGCAGCCCAGCATTGGGGGGCTCCTACGAG. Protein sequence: CASSPALGGSYE. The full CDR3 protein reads CASSPALGGSYEQYF. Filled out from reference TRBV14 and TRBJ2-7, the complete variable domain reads EAGVTQFPSHSVIEKGQTVTLRCDPISGHDNLYWYRRVMGKEIKFLLHFVKESKQDESGMPNNRFLAERTGGTYSTLKVQPAELEDSGVYFCASSPALGGSYEQYFGPGTRLTVT.

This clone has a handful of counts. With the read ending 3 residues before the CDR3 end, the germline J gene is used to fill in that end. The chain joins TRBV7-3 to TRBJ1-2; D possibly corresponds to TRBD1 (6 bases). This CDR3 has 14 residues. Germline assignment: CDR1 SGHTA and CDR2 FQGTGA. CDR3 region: CASSPGGATDDYTF. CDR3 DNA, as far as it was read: TGTGCCAGCAGCCCGGGGGGGGCGACTGATGAC.

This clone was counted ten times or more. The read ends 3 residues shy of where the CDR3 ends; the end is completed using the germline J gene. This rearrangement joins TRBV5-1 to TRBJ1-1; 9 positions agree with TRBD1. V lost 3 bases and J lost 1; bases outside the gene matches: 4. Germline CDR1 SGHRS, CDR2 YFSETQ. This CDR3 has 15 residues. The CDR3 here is CASSSRDRANTEAFF. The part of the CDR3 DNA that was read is TGCGCCAGCAGCTCAAGGGACAGGGCGAACACTGAA.

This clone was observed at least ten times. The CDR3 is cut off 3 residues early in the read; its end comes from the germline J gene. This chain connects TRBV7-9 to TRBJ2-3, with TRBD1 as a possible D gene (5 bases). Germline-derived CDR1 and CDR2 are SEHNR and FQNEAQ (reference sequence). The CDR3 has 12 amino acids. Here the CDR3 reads CASSIGAGTQYF. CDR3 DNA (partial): TGTGCCAGCAGCATAGGGGCAGGAACG.

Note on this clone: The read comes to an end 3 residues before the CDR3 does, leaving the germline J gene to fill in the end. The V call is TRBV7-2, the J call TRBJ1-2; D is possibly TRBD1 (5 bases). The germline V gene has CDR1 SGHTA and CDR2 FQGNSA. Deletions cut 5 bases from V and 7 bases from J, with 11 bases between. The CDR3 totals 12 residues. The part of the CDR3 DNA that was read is TGTGCCAGCAGCATCAGGGATAGTGGC. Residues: CASSIRDSG. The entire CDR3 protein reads CASSIRDSGYTF. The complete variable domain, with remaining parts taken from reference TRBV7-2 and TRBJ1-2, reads GAGVSQSPSNKVTEKGKDVELRCDPISGHTALYWYRQSLGQGLEFLIYFQGNSAPDKSGLPSDRFSAERTGGSVSTLTIQRTQQEDSAVYLCASSIRDSGYTFGSGTRLTVV.

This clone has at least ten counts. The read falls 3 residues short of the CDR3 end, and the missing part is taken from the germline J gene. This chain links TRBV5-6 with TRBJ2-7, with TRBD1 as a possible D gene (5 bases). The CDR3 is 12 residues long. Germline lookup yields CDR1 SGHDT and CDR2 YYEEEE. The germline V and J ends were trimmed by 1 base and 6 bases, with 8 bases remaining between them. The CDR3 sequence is CASSLQGREQYF. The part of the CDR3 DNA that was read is TGTGCCAGCAGCTTGCAGGGTCGCGAG.

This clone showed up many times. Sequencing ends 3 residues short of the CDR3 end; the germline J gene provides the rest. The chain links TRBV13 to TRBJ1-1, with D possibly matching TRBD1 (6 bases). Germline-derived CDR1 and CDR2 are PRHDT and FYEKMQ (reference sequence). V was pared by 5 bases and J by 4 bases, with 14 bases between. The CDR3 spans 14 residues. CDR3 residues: CASSRGRGGTEAFF. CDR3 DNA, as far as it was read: TGTGCCAGCAGCCGTGGTCGAGGGGGCACTGAA.

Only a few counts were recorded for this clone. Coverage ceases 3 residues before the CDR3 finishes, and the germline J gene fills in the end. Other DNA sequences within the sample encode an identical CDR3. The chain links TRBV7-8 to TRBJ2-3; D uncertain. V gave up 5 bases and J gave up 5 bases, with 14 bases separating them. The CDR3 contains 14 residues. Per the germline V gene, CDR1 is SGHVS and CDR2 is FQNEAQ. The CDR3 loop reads CASSHYRRGDTQYF. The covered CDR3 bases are TGTGCCAGCAGCCACTACCGGCGCGGAGATACG.

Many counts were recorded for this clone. CDR3 bases read: TGCGCCAGCATTCGGGCAGGGGCTTATAGGGACGAG. Protein product: CASIRAGAYRDE. The complete CDR3 sequence is CASIRAGAYRDEQYF. This rearrangement joins TRBV23-1 to TRBJ2-7, with D perhaps TRBD1 (6 bases). The CDR3 extends 3 residues past the end of the read, so its final part is completed from the germline J gene. TRBV23-1 is reported as an ORF; its role is uncertain. V was shortened by 7 bases and J by 5 bases, with 21 bases between the two germline ends. The CDR3 loop spans 15 amino acids.

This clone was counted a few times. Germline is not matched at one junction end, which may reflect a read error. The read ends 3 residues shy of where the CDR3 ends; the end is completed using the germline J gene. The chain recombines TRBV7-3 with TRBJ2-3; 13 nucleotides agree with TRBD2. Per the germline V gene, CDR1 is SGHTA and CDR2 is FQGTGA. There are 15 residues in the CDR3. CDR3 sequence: CASSPGLAGAETQYF. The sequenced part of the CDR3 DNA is TGTGCCAGCAGCCCCGGACTAGCGGGGGCAGAGACG.

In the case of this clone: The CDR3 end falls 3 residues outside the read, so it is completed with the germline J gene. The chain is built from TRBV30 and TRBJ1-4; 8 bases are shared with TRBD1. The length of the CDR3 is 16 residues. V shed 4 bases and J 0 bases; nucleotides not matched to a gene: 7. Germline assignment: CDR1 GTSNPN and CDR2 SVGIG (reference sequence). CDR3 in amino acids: CAWNQDRAATNEKLFF. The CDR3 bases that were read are TGTGCCTGGAACCAGGACAGGGCCGCAACTAATGAAAAA.

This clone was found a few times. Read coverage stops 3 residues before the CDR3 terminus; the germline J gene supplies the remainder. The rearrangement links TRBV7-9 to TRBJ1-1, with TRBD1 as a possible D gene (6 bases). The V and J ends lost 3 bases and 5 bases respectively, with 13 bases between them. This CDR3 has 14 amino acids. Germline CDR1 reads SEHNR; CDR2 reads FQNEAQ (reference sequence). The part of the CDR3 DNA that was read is TGTGCCAGCAGCTTTACAGGGTCGGGGACTGAA. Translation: CASSFTGSGTE. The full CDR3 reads CASSFTGSGTEAFF.

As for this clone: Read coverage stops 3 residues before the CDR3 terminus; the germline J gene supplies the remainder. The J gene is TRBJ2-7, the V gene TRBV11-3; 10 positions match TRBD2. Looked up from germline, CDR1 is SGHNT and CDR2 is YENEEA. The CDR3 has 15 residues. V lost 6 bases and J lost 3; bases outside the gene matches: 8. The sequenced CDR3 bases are TGTGCCAGCAGTTTAACTAGCGGGAACGACTACGAG. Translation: CASSLTSGNDYE. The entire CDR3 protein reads CASSLTSGNDYEQYF.

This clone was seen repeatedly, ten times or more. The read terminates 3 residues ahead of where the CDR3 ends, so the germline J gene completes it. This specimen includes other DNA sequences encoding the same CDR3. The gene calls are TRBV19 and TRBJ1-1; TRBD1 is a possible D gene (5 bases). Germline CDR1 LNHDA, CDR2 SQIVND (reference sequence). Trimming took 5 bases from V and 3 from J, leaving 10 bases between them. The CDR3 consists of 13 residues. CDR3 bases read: TGTGCCAGTAGTCGGCAGGGTGACACTGAA. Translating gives CASSRQGDTE. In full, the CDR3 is CASSRQGDTEAFF.

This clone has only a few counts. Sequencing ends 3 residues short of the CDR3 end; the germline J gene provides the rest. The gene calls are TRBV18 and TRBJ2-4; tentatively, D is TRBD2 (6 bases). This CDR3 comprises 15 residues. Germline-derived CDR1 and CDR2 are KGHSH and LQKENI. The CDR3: CASSQGLEANYGQYF. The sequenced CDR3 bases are TGTGCCAGCTCCCAGGGACTCGAAGCTAACTATGGT. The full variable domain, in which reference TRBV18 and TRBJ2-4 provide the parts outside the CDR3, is NAGVMQNPRHLVRRRGQEARLRCSPMKGHSHVYWYRQLPEEGLKFMVYLQKENIIDESGMPKERFSAEFPKEGPSILRIQQVVRGDSAAYFCASSQGLEANYGQYFGAGTRLSVL.

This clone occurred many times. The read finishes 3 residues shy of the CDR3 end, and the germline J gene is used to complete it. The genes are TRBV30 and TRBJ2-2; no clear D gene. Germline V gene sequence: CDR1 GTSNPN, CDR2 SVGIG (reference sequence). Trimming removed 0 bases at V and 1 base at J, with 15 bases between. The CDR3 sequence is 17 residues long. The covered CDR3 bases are TGTGCCTGGAGTGTATCCCACCTGACTCGGAACACCGGGGAG. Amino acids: CAWSVSHLTRNTGE. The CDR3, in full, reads CAWSVSHLTRNTGELFF.

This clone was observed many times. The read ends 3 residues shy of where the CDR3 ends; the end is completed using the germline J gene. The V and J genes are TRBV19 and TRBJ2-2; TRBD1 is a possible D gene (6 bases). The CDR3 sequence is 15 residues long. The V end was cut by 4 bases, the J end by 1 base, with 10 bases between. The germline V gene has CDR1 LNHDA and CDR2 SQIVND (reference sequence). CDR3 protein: CASSKGVMNTGELFF. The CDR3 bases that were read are TGTGCCAGTAGTAAGGGGGTGATGAACACCGGGGAG.

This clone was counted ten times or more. The CDR3 reads CASRESRQTSTDTQYF. The CDR3 DNA, read in part, is TGTGCCAGTAGAGAGTCCAGACAAACTAGCACAGATACG. The V gene is TRBV19, the J gene TRBJ2-3; D remains ambiguous. The read terminates 3 residues ahead of where the CDR3 ends, so the germline J gene completes it. Per the germline V gene, CDR1 is LNHDA and CDR2 is SQIVND (reference sequence). There are 16 residues in the CDR3. Trimming cost V 6 bases and J 0 bases, with 16 bases left between them.

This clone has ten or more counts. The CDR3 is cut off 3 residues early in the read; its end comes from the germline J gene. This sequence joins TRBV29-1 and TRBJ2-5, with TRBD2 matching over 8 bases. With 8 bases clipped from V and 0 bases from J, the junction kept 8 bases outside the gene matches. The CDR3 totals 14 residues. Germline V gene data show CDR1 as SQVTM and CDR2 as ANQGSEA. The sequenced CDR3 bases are TGCAGCACTACTAGCGGAAATTACCAAGAGACC. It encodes CSTTSGNYQET. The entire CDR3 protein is CSTTSGNYQETQYF.